This entry describes one T cell receptor beta chain. Sequencing was performed with immunoSEQ multiplex PCR; in TCRdb, only in-frame clones are kept and a portion is missing. This table holds about 120,000 clones, approximately 92% found once. These data originate in a study of T cell responses to AZD1222 COVID-19 vaccine. The receptor comes from an adult who received the MenACWY meningococcal vaccine as a control. Material: peripheral blood, obtained 28 days after the second dose of the MenACWY control vaccine.

The CDR3 spells CASSVVGTGELFF. Written as DNA, the CDR3 is TGCGCCAGCAGTGTTGTGGGGACCGGGGAGCTGTTTTTT. This chain links TRBV10-2 with TRBJ2-2; no firm D call. Germline V gene data show CDR1 as WSHSY and CDR2 as SAAADI. The CDR3 loop spans 13 amino acids. V gave up 4 bases and J gave up 5 bases, with 8 bases separating them.